This T cell receptor (beta chain) originates from a study of CD8+CD57+ T cells in acquired aplastic anemia. Study as a whole: Isolated CD4+ and CD8+ cells, once sorted, yielded DNA averaging about 3 ug.

The TCR beta profiling, which covered VDJ combination and CDR3 sequence, was carried out using genomic DNA as the template. TCRdb used MiXCR to reprocess the reads, holding one entry per CDR3 protein. The sample holds about 200,000 distinct CDR3 sequences, more than 55% seen once. Individuals selected for sequencing had exhibited CD8+CD57+ cell expansion on flow cytometry. V gave up 4 bases and J gave up 4 bases, with 8 bases separating them. The germline V gene has CDR1 KGHDR and CDR2 SFDVKD. There are 13 residues in the CDR3. In this sample, this clonotype turned up a few times. Its antigen is unknown. General study results and limits: About 30 CD8+ CDR3 sequences occurred in both the patients and the controls.

The chain joins TRBV24-1 to TRBJ2-3, with D possibly TRBD1 on 6 matching bases. This TCR derives from a human donor with aplastic anemia. Sequenced: sorted CD4+, CD8+, or CD8+CD57+ T cells (not recorded which) from PBMCs. The CDR3, as DNA: TGTGCCACCAGTGAGCAGGGGCCAGATACGCAGTATTTT. Protein sequence: CATSEQGPDTQYF.